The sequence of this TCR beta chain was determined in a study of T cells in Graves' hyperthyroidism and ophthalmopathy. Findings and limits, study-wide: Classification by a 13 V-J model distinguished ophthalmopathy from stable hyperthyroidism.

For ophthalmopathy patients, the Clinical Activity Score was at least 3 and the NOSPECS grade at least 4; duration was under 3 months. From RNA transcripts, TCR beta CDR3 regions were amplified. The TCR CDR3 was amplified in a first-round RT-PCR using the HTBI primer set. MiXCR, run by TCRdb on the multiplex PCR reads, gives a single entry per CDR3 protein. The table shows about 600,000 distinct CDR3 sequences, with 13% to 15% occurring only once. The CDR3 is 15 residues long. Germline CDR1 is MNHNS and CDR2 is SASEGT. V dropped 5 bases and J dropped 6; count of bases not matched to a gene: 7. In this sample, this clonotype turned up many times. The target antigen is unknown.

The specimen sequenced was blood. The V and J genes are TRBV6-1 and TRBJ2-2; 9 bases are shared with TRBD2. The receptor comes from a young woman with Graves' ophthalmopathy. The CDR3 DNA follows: TGTGCCAGCAGTTACCGCGGCGGGAGGGCCGGGGAGCTGTTTTTT. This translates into CASSYRGGRAGELFF.